This T cell receptor beta chain was recorded in a study of T-cell memory formation after mild COVID-19. CDR1 and CDR2 (germline): SQVTM, ANQGSEA. Between the trimmed V and J ends, which lost 1 base and 7 bases, there was a span of 10 bases. The CDR3 extends over 13 amino acids. TCRdb re-called the 5' RACE reads with MiXCR, one entry per CDR3 protein. The sample lists roughly 500,000 distinct CDR3 sequences, roughly 21% seen once, with 12% in the top ten. Sequenced sample: PBMCs or a T cell subset sorted from them (not recorded which). The chain links TRBV29-1 to TRBJ1-4, with D unresolved. This receptor was taken from an adult woman who had mild COVID-19 (a few samples of this study predate the infection). Cell type and time point are not known. CDR3 sequence reads: CSVEVQSGEKLFF. The DNA of the CDR3 is TGCAGCGTTGAAGTTCAGTCTGGTGAAAAACTGTTTTTT.